This is a list of T cell receptor beta chains from one sample in a study of follicular helper T cells after annual influenza vaccination. The table came from immunoSEQ multiplex PCR; TCRdb's copy has only in-frame clones and leaves some out. The sample records roughly 9,000 clones, 75% to 85% being singletons. The material was CXCR5+ CD38- circulating T follicular helper cells from blood, obtained 7 days after influenza vaccination. The receptor set was obtained from an adult who received the influenza vaccine. CDR3s include the opening cysteine and the closing phenylalanine or tryptophan. The order of the fields is J gene, clone size, V gene, D gene, CDR3 protein, CDR3 DNA. D genes are given only for firm matches. Clone size, where shown, is once, few, many, or a class for clones that have expanded.

>TRBJ1-4|NA|TRBV30|NA
CAWSVLGEKLFF
TGTGCCTGGAGTGTACTGGGTGAAAAACTGTTTTTT
>TRBJ2-7|few|TRBV15|NA
CATSRDFAGQSYEQYF
TGTGCCACCAGCAGAGATTTTGCGGGACAGTCCTACGAGCAGTACTTC
>TRBJ1-5|NA|TRBV7-8|NA
CASSLGGLNGNQPQHF
TGTGCCAGCAGCTTAGGTGGGCTTAACGGCAATCAGCCCCAGCATTTT
>TRBJ1-4|NA|TRBV28|NA
CASSLRQETEKLFF
TGTGCCAGCAGTTTAAGGCAGGAAACTGAAAAACTGTTTTTT
>TRBJ1-5|NA|TRBV5-1|NA
CASSVTGGNQPQHF
TGCGCCAGCAGCGTTACAGGAGGCAATCAGCCCCAGCATTTT
>TRBJ1-5|NA|TRBV19|TRBD1
CASRGTGDYNQPQHF
TGTGCCAGTAGGGGGACAGGGGATTACAATCAGCCCCAGCATTTT
>TRBJ1-1|NA|TRBV6-1|NA
CASSPRVNQNTEAFF
TGTGCCAGCAGTCCCCGGGTCAATCAGAACACTGAAGCTTTCTTT
>TRBJ2-6|once|TRBV6-5|TRBD1
CASRLGGSGANVLTF
TGTGCCAGCAGGTTAGGGGGCTCAGGGGCCAACGTCCTGACTTTC
>TRBJ1-1|NA|TRBV19|TRBD1
CASSTTTGGEAFF
TGTGCCAGTAGTACGACGACAGGGGGTGAAGCTTTCTTT
>TRBJ2-1|NA|TRBV19|TRBD2
CASSSWTSGTGEQFF
TGTGCCAGTAGTTCGTGGACTAGCGGGACCGGGGAGCAGTTCTTC
>TRBJ1-3|NA|TRBV4-2|TRBD1
CASSQGTGFGNTIYF
TGTGCCAGCAGCCAAGGGACAGGGTTTGGAAACACCATATATTTT